This T cell receptor (beta chain) appears in the sequencing data of a study of blood T cells in healthy people across ages. Study-wide findings and caveats: Possibly confounding the expanded clonotype changes was the fact that donor CMV status was unknown.

Samples each yielded at least 5 micrograms of total RNA. CDR1 is SEHNR, CDR2 FQNEAQ, per germline (reference sequence). Between the trimmed V and J ends, which lost 6 bases and 5 bases, there was a span of 11 bases. This CDR3 comprises 13 residues. This clonotype was picked up a small number of times. Its antigen is not identified. Through a sample-barcoded 5' primer and a J-beta primer mix, a second PCR was run for 7 to 11 cycles. TCRdb recomputed calls from the 5' RACE reads with MiXCR, one row per CDR3 protein. The repertoire has about 1.8 million distinct CDR3 sequences, less than 50% of them found once; the top ten carry less than 2.5%.

The gene calls are TRBV7-9 and TRBJ2-1; maybe TRBD1 (6 bases). The sample consisted of blood. This clonotype originated in a woman aged 40 to 55 in good health. CDR3: CASSFRTDNEQFF. DNA of the CDR3: TGTGCCAGCAGTTTCAGGACAGACAATGAGCAGTTCTTC.